The present TCR beta chain was sequenced within a study of T cells in Graves' hyperthyroidism and ophthalmopathy (dated by TCRdb to between 2019 and 2020). For the wider study: Peripheral blood samples were taken at initial diagnosis, before any treatment was given. A discovery cohort of about a hundred patients, approximately 45 with Graves' ophthalmopathy and over 55 with stable Graves' hyperthyroidism, was used to find distinguishing TCR V-J signatures. Prospective prediction of ophthalmopathy was tested in an independent validation cohort of some 19 hyperthyroidism patients and some 17 patients who later progressed to ophthalmopathy. For training and testing, the approximately 92 patients in the discovery cohort were randomly divided in a 7:3 ratio. In addition, the study compared T-cell repertoires in thyroid tissue and in blood from roughly 6 Graves' hyperthyroidism patients. After blood sampling, hyperthyroidism patients were treated with methimazole at a starting dose of 30 mg daily, and ophthalmopathy patients were treated with high-dose intravenous methylprednisolone. The paper describes TCR Vbeta CDR3 sequencing of 120 to 150 peripheral blood samples, made up of around 41 ophthalmopathy patients, some 80 hyperthyroidism patients and 17 progressor patients.

The full study reports these points: Ophthalmopathy was separated from stable hyperthyroidism by a 13 V-J signature model, with just over 85% sensitivity and 81% to 82% specificity obtained in cross-validation and 80%/75% obtained in testing. Blood samples also contained most of the expanded thyroid clonotypes (frequency above 0.001), which suggests that blood repertoires may reflect thyroid immune responses. During validation, the model predicted progression to ophthalmopathy a median of around six months ahead of onset, with approximately 70% sensitivity and roughly 75% specificity. Sample size was not statistically predetermined, and investigators were not blinded to group allocation.

This clonotype has a count of ten or more. Its recognized antigen is unknown. Base qualities were left out, and no much larger clone turns up one base away. In the ophthalmopathy patients, disease was moderately to severely active, with a Clinical Activity Score of 3 or more, a NOSPECS grade of 4 or more, and a duration of less than 3 months. Exclusion was applied to patients with uncontrolled infections, other autoimmune diseases, pregnancy or lactation. Diagnoses relied on clinical symptoms, serum thyroxine and TRAb, thyroid ultrasound and orbital computed tomography. Ficoll-Paque density gradient centrifugation was used to isolate PBMCs from around 10 ml of fresh peripheral blood. Trizol reagent was used to extract total RNA, and RNA quality was then checked on an Agilent 2100 Bioanalyzer. Counted from cysteine to phenylalanine, this CDR3 has 17 amino acids. Of all the DNA, just the CDR3 is kept, 51 bases in frame from base 1. V ends up 3 bases short and J 2 bases short, with an unmatched junction base count of 4.

Amplification of TCR beta CDR3 regions was carried out from RNA transcripts. A first-round RT-PCR of the TCR CDR3 used the HTBI primer set with the Qiagen OneStep RT-PCR kit. Libraries were constructed in a second round of multiplex PCR, after which size selection and purification were performed. Libraries were sequenced paired-end with 100 bp reads on an Illumina HiSeq2000. The published analysis was carried out like this. SOAPnuke was used to process the raw data, throwing out any read that contained adapters or uncalled bases, had a mean Phred below 15, or lacked an exact constant-primer or identifier match. High-quality paired reads were merged with COPE v1.2.5, and unique nucleotide sequences were defined as clonotypes. MiTCR v1.1 was used to align clonotypes to the IMGT TRBV, TRBD and TRBJ reference segments. The analysis included only V-J combinations with a frequency above 0.0001, which together covered more than 98% of the repertoires. A TCS score was defined as the ratio between F50 (clonal expansion) and ExV (chaos), using BLOSUM62-based TCRdist between CDR3 peptides within each V-J. Welch's t-statistics and random forest reduced around 550 V-J features to 10 to 15, which were used in a naive Bayes classifier (R e1071). TCRdb reprocessing: public reads trimmed at Q25 with fastp, clones called with MiXCR, in-frame beta chains kept. Each CDR3 protein gets just one entry, which takes the most common genes and DNA from the rows behind it. The V and J calls were determined by TCRdb, not by the authors. The sample table contains hundreds of thousands of distinct CDR3 sequences; only one count was recorded for 20% to 25% of them. Of the sample, approximately 60% falls within the top ten clones.

The source of this sequence is a man aged 30 to 45 with Graves' ophthalmopathy. Recombination linked TRBV12-3 or TRBV12-4 to TRBJ2-1, with 13 bases matching TRBD2. The sequenced material came from blood. The bases read TGTGCCAGCAGTTTCGGGACTAGCGGGAAGACCTACAATGAGCAGTTCTTC. Its protein product is CASSFGTSGKTYNEQFF.